Presented here are 4 T cell receptor beta chains from one specimen sequenced in a study of cytomegalovirus exposure and HLA in healthy donors. PCR amplification relied on 60 Vbeta primers (plus 13 Jbeta primers). Sequencing was performed with immunoSEQ multiplex PCR; in TCRdb, only in-frame clones are kept and a portion is missing. The table lists around 170,000 clones, roughly 80% of them singletons. The sample was PBMCs. These receptors were taken from a boy younger than 10 in good health and CMV-seronegative.

The chain couples TRBV5-1 to TRBJ2-3, with 11 positions matching TRBD1. Germline V gives CDR1 SGHRS, CDR2 YFSETQ. This CDR3 region has 14 residues. V was pared by 3 bases and J by 4 bases, with 1 base of the junction left unmatched. The CDR3 region is CASSSGQGADTQYF. The CDR3 coding sequence is TGCGCCAGCAGCTCGGGACAGGGGGCAGATACGCAGTATTTT.

V gene TRBV27 combines with J gene TRBJ2-2, with 10 bases that match TRBD2. V dropped 6 bases and J dropped 5; count of bases not matched to a gene: 6. Germline V CDR1 and CDR2: MNHEY, SMNVEV (reference sequence). The CDR3 runs 15 residues. CDR3 region: CASSTSGTRTGELFF. The CDR3 nucleotides read TGTGCCAGCAGCACTAGCGGGACGAGGACCGGGGAGCTGTTTTTT.

Concerning this clone itself: The junction does not match germline at one end; this may be a read error. This CDR3 is CAGRGLTHTTEAFF. The CDR3 coding sequence is TGTGCCGGCAGGGGGCTGACCCACACCACTGAAGCTTTCTTT. This chain links TRBV2 with TRBJ1-1, with 8 bases lining up with TRBD1. The CDR3 runs 14 residues. The germline CDR1 and CDR2 sequences are SNHLY and FYNNEI.

The chain combines TRBV30 with TRBJ1-3; maybe TRBD1 (6 bases). The CDR3 is 17 amino acids. Germline V gene lookup returns CDR1 GTSNPN and CDR2 SVGIG (reference sequence). Trimming stripped 1 base from V and 3 bases from J, with 19 bases between. The CDR3 DNA reads TGTGCCTGGAGTGACCCCATCCAGGGGCTCATTGGAAACACCATATATTTT. It translates to CAWSDPIQGLIGNTIYF.